This section outlines one T cell receptor beta chain sequence together with its context. Its target is not known. The protocol was immunoSEQ multiplex PCR, while the TCRdb copy is restricted to in-frame clones and leaves out a portion. This sample has roughly 80,000 clones, with roughly 80% found just once. This sample was included in a study of OX40 agonist ivuxolimab in advanced cancers. Study-wide context: All patients had ivuxolimab intravenously every 2 weeks at 0.01 to 10 mg/kg. Points from the study as a whole: In the 0.1 to 3.0 mg/kg range, CD4+ and CD8+ blood T cells had expanded clonally by week 6.

The CDR3 length is 17 residues. V was clipped by 1 base and J by 1 base; unmatched bases: 7. Germline CDR1 SEHNR, CDR2 FQNEAQ (reference sequence). The chain couples TRBV7-9 to TRBJ2-1; TRBD2 matches at 7 bases. The sequencing used CD4+ or CD8+ T cells sorted from blood, collected in a trial of the OX40 agonist ivuxolimab. The receptor was isolated from an adult with an advanced solid tumor such as melanoma, head and neck, liver or kidney cancer. The CDR3 loop is CASSLGLADQSYNEQFF. The CDR3 nucleotides are TGTGCCAGCAGCTTAGGTCTAGCGGACCAATCCTACAATGAGCAGTTCTTC.